This is a list of T cell receptor beta chains from one sample in a study of cytomegalovirus exposure and HLA in healthy donors. Libraries were prepared by immunoSEQ multiplex PCR; TCRdb keeps only in-frame clonotypes and omits some of them. Of around 170,000 clones in the sample, 80% to 85% were seen once. Specimen: PBMCs. Receptors originate from a boy between 2 and 15 years old in good health and CMV-seronegative. Both conserved end residues are part of each CDR3. A D gene is named only where the DNA matches it firmly. Rows may omit the clone size; those that give it use once, few, many or a size class.

- | 14 | TRBJ2-1 | TRBV19 | - | TGTGCCAGTAGTATCCAGCGCGATTACAATGAGCAGTTCTTC | CASSIQRDYNEQFF
TRBD2 | 16 | TRBJ2-3 | TRBV2 | - | TGTGCCAGCAGGATGACTAGCGGTACTAGCACAGATACGCAGTATTTT | CASRMTSGTSTDTQYF
TRBD1 | 17 | TRBJ2-7 | TRBV11-2 | - | TGTGCCAGCAGCTCGCCTTTGGGACAGGGGGCATTGTACGAGCAGTACTTC | CASSSPLGQGALYEQYF
TRBD2 | 13 | TRBJ2-1 | TRBV30 | - | TGTGCCTGGAGTGTATGGCGGGAGGGTGAGCAGTTCTTC | CAWSVWREGEQFF
TRBD2 | 19 | TRBJ2-3 | TRBV6-1 | - | TGTGCCAGCAGTGAATCTCCAGGGGAGGGACTAGCGGGCACAGATACGCAGTATTTT | CASSESPGEGLAGTDTQYF
TRBD1 | 16 | TRBJ2-7 | TRBV4-2 | - | TGTGCCAGCAGCCAGACCTGGGACAGCGACTCCTACGAGCAGTACTTC | CASSQTWDSDSYEQYF
- | 15 | TRBJ2-6 | TRBV5-1 | few | TGCGCCAGCAGCTCTACAGGGTCTGGGGCCAACGTCCTGACTTTC | CASSSTGSGANVLTF
- | 14 | TRBJ1-1 | TRBV10-3 | - | TGTGCCATCTCTAAAGACAGGACGAACACTGAAGCTTTCTTT | CAISKDRTNTEAFF
TRBD2 | 16 | TRBJ2-7 | TRBV5-6 | - | TGTGCCAGCAGTAGTTTCGGACTAGCGGGAGCTTGGGAGCAGTACTTC | CASSSFGLAGAWEQYF
- | 12 | TRBJ1-1 | TRBV7-6 | - | TGTGCCAGCAGCCCCCCGGGGAATGAAGCTTTCTTT | CASSPPGNEAFF
TRBD1 | 15 | TRBJ2-3 | TRBV18 | - | TGTGCCAGCTCACCGGGACAGCCGACGGGGGATACGCAGTATTTT | CASSPGQPTGDTQYF
- | 14 | TRBJ2-1 | TRBV19 | - | TGTGCCAGTAGTATCAGGGCAGAAAACAATGAGCAGTTCTTC | CASSIRAENNEQFF
TRBD2 | 18 | TRBJ2-1 | TRBV27 | - | TGTGCCAGCAGTTTATTCCCCCCCCTAAGCGGGAGGGCCTATGAGCAGTTCTTC | CASSLFPPLSGRAYEQFF
- | 13 | TRBJ1-1 | TRBV7-2 | - | TGTGCCAGCAGCTTAACAAGGAACACTGAAGCTTTCTTT | CASSLTRNTEAFF
TRBD2 | 17 | TRBJ2-7 | TRBV27 | - | TGTGCCAGCAGTTCCCCCGGACTAGCGGGGTCAACCTACGAGCAGTACTTC | CASSSPGLAGSTYEQYF
TRBD2 | 18 | TRBJ2-1 | TRBV7-8 | - | TGTGCCAGCAGCTTAGTCCGGACTAGCGGGAGATTTGGGGATGAGCAGTTCTTC | CASSLVRTSGRFGDEQFF
TRBD2 | 14 | TRBJ2-1 | TRBV19 | - | TGTGCCAGTACCCCGGGGGGTCCCTCCGGGGAGCAGTTCTTC | CASTPGGPSGEQFF
TRBD2 | 16 | TRBJ2-3 | TRBV5-1 | - | TGCGCCAGCAGCACCGGACTAGCGGGAGTAGGGAATACGCAGTATTTT | CASSTGLAGVGNTQYF